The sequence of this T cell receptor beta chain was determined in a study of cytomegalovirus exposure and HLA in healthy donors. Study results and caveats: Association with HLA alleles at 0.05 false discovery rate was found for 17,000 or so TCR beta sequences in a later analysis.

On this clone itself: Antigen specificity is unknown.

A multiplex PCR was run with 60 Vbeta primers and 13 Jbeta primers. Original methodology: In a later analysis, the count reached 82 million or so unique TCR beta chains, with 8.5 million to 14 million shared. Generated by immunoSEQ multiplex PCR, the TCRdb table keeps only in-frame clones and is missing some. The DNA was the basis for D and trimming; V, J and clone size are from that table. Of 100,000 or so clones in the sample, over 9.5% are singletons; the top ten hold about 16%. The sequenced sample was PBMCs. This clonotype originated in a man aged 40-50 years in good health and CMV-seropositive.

The DNA of the CDR3 is TGTGCCAGCAGCCCCCAGACAGGGGAAAGCACTGAAGCTTTCTTT. This gives the protein CASSPQTGESTEAFF. This chain links TRBV13 with TRBJ1-1, with 8 bases identical to TRBD1. After removal of 5 bases from V and 4 bases from J, the junction contained 9 bases not matched to a gene. Germline CDR1 reads PRHDT; CDR2 reads FYEKMQ (reference sequence). This CDR3 region has 15 residues.